Included here is one TCR beta chain sequence, with context. The antigen remains unidentified. The record originates from a study of a mutant IDH1 vaccine in newly diagnosed glioma. As for the study in general: Vaccination started 4-6 weeks after radiotherapy alone, or with temozolomide cycles.

The table came from immunoSEQ multiplex PCR; TCRdb's copy has only in-frame clones and leaves some out. The sample records approximately 80,000 clones, 81% being singletons. The sample's time point: week 47, end of study. Vaccine doses each comprised 300 ug of mutant IDH1 20-mer peptide, with topical imiquimod. Donors had new IDH1-mutant astrocytomas of WHO grade 3 or 4 (ATRX-lost). Notes on the study in general: Pseudoprogression apparently tracked independently of changes in top peripheral T cell clonotypes.

The sequences come from PBMCs, collected from a glioma patient whose treatment included an IDH1 peptide vaccine. The receptor was isolated from a man aged 40-49 years with glioma.

Here the CDR3 reads CASSGGLAGIDEQFF. Here the CDR3 DNA reads TGCGCCAGCAGCGGGGGACTAGCGGGAATCGATGAGCAGTTCTTC. The chain has TRBV5-1 and TRBJ2-1; TRBD2 agrees at 13 bases. Germline CDR1 is SGHRS and CDR2 is YFSETQ. CDR3 length: 15 residues. V lost 4 bases and J lost 8; bases outside the gene matches: 6.